These 6 T cell receptor beta chains came from one sample sequenced in a study of blood T cells in healthy people across ages. With a J-beta primer mix and a sample-barcoded 5' primer, a second PCR ran 7 to 11 cycles. One entry per CDR3 protein results from TCRdb running MiXCR on the 5' RACE reads. The data contain about 800,000 distinct CDR3 sequences, just under 25% of them seen just once; the ten biggest clones take up approximately 3.7%. The same data also went into a second study, on T cells of mothers and their children.

Material for sequencing was blood. The receptors originated from a boy aged 10-17 years in good health.

The chain carries TRBV4-3 and TRBJ2-7; 7 bases agree with TRBD1. Trimming took 0 bases from V and 4 from J; bases not matched to a gene: 6. The germline V gene encodes CDR1 LGHNA and CDR2 YSLEER. This CDR3 has 15 residues. Here the CDR3 reads CASSQDTGVGYEQYF. For the CDR3, the DNA is TGCGCCAGCAGCCAAGATACAGGGGTGGGGTACGAGCAGTACTTC.

This clonotype was picked up a small number of times. J is TRBJ2-7 and V is TRBV20-1; no reliable D call. Trimming cost V 5 bases and J 0 bases, with 11 bases left between them. Germline-derived CDR1 and CDR2 are DFQATT and SNEGSKA (reference sequence). The CDR3 consists of 13 residues. The CDR3 region is CSAASSSSYEQYF. CDR3 sequence (DNA): TGCAGTGCTGCCAGCTCGAGCTCCTACGAGCAGTACTTC.

This clonotype appeared a few times. As DNA, the CDR3 is TGTGCCAGCAGGGGTCGGGGGGGATCTGGAAACACCATATATTTT. Amino acid sequence: CASRGRGGSGNTIYF. The chain carries TRBV28 and TRBJ1-3; the D gene is possibly TRBD1 (5 bases). CDR1 and CDR2 from the germline V gene are MDHEN and SYDVKM. CDR3 length equals 15 residues. V dropped 6 bases and J dropped 1 base, with 13 bases sitting between them.

The table lists this clonotype with a few counts. The chain joins TRBV7-9 to TRBJ1-5; D ambiguous. V lost 5 bases and J 7 bases, leaving 15 bases between the germline ends. Germline CDR1 is SEHNR and CDR2 is FQNEAQ (reference sequence). This CDR3 region has 14 residues. As DNA, the CDR3 is TGTGCCAGCAGCCCCTACGACGAAGGCCAGCCCCAGCATTTT. Translating it yields CASSPYDEGQPQHF. The whole variable domain, filled in from reference TRBV7-9 and TRBJ1-5, reads DTGVSQNPRHKITKRGQNVTFRCDPISEHNRLYWYRQTLGQGPEFLTYFQNEAQLEKSRLLSDRFSAERPKGSFSTLEIQRTEQGDSAMYLCASSPYDEGQPQHFGDGTRLSIL.

The chain has TRBV20-1 and TRBJ2-1; 9 bases are a match to TRBD2. The V segment lost 3 bases and the J segment 3 bases; nucleotides outside the gene matches: 6. The CDR3 is made up of 15 amino acids. Germline assignment: CDR1 DFQATT and CDR2 SNEGSKA (reference sequence). The CDR3 DNA follows: TGCAGTGCTAGGCAACTAGCGGGTCTCTACAATGAGCAGTTCTTC. Translation: CSARQLAGLYNEQFF.

V is TRBV20-1 and J is TRBJ2-1; D may be TRBD1 (6 bases). The V gene's germline CDR1 is DFQATT and CDR2 SNEGSKA (reference sequence). V gave up 2 bases and J gave up 0 bases, with 14 bases separating them. CDR3 length: 16 residues. The CDR3: CSARRAAGVSYNEQFF. The CDR3 DNA sequence: TGCAGTGCTAGAAGGGCCGCAGGGGTCTCCTACAATGAGCAGTTCTTC.